These 21 T cell receptor beta chains were sequenced from one sample in a study of chemoradiotherapy in HPV16-positive cancers. Here immunoSEQ multiplex PCR was the method, and the copy in TCRdb shows in-frame clones only, minus some. The top ten hold more than 8% of the sample, which has roughly 1,900 clones, around 80% seen once. Here the sequenced sample was tumor tissue, taken from a patient who underwent chemoradiotherapy. Receptor source: a human donor with HPV-associated anogenital cancer.

This rearrangement joins TRBV5-1 to TRBJ2-1; D perhaps matches TRBD1 (5 bases). V gave up 5 bases and J gave up 4 bases, with 16 bases separating them. Germline loops: CDR1 SGHRS, CDR2 YFSETQ. The CDR3 spans 15 residues. Here the CDR3 reads CASRFPGSRYNEQFF. In DNA form, the CDR3 reads TGCGCCAGCAGATTCCCAGGGTCCAGGTACAATGAGCAGTTCTTC.

The chain joins TRBV2 to TRBJ1-1; D not resolved. Germline lookup yields CDR1 SNHLY and CDR2 FYNNEI. This CDR3 has 12 residues. Trimming removed 3 bases from V and 6 bases from J, with 8 bases in between. CDR3 in amino acids: CASSEHRPEAFF. The CDR3 nucleotides read TGTGCCAGCAGTGAGCATAGACCTGAAGCTTTCTTT.

The chain links TRBV5-1 to TRBJ2-7; D is tentatively TRBD1 or TRBD2 (5 bases each). The CDR3 contains 13 residues. V was pared by 2 bases and J by 5 bases, with 11 bases between. Germline V lookup: CDR1 SGHRS, CDR2 YFSETQ. The CDR3 protein is CASSFPRGDEQYF. The CDR3, as DNA: TGCGCCAGCAGCTTCCCTCGAGGGGACGAGCAGTACTTC.

The chain carries TRBV30 and TRBJ1-5; TRBD1 matches at 12 bases. J was trimmed by 3 bases and V by 3 bases; bases with no gene match: 6. This CDR3 is built from 16 residues. From germline, CDR1 is GTSNPN and CDR2 SVGIG (reference sequence). The CDR3 reads CAWSGTGGAHNQPQHF. The CDR3 DNA is TGTGCCTGGAGCGGGACAGGGGGCGCGCACAATCAGCCCCAGCATTTT.

The genes are TRBV6-1 and TRBJ2-5; weak D call: TRBD2 (5 bases). The CDR3 consists of 15 residues. Germline loops: CDR1 MNHNS, CDR2 SASEGT. Trimming cost V 4 bases and J 2 bases, with 14 bases left between them. In nucleotides, the CDR3 is TGTGCCAGCAGTGCCTTGACTGGGGAGCAAGAGACCCAGTACTTC. Translation gives CASSALTGEQETQYF.

The chain combines TRBV6-1 with TRBJ1-2; D is unresolved. The CDR3 loop spans 10 amino acids. Trimming stripped 10 bases from V and 2 bases from J, with 5 bases between. Germline assignment: CDR1 MNHNS and CDR2 SASEGT. DNA of the CDR3: TGTGCCACGGCAAACTATGGCTACACCTTC. This sequence encodes CATANYGYTF.

This chain joins TRBV19 and TRBJ2-3; D not certain. The CDR3 length is 13 residues. V was clipped by 5 bases and J by 3 bases, with 9 bases between them. Per the germline V gene, CDR1 is LNHDA and CDR2 is SQIVND (reference sequence). The CDR3 is CASSPGSTDTQYF. DNA for the CDR3: TGTGCCAGTAGTCCTGGGTCGACAGATACGCAGTATTTT.

The chain links TRBV5-1 to TRBJ2-7; D is uncertain. The CDR3 covers 14 residues. Deletions cut 2 bases from V and 2 bases from J, with 11 bases between. Germline loops: CDR1 SGHRS, CDR2 YFSETQ. CDR3 nucleotide sequence: TGCGCCAGCAGCTTCGCCCTGAACCCCTACGAGCAGTACTTC. This gives the protein CASSFALNPYEQYF. The variable domain in full, with the rest retrieved from reference TRBV5-1 and TRBJ2-7, is KAGVTQTPRYLIKTRGQQVTLSCSPISGHRSVSWYQQTPGQGLQFLFEYFSETQRNKGNFPGRFSGRQFSNSRSEMNVSTLELGDSALYLCASSFALNPYEQYFGPGTRLTVT.

The gene calls are TRBV5-1 and TRBJ2-7; D remains ambiguous. The V gene's germline CDR1 is SGHRS and CDR2 YFSETQ. The CDR3 has 13 residues. Trimming cost V 5 bases and J 3 bases, with 12 bases left between them. CDR3 amino acids: CASSALVGYEQYF. The CDR3, as DNA: TGCGCCAGCAGTGCCCTAGTAGGCTACGAGCAGTACTTC.

This chain joins TRBV10-1 and TRBJ2-2; D is uncertain. From germline, CDR1 is WNHNN and CDR2 SYGVQD (reference sequence). V was trimmed by 6 bases and J by 5 bases, leaving 13 bases between them. This CDR3 comprises 14 residues. The CDR3 region is CASRFWQGTGELFF. The CDR3 DNA follows: TGCGCCAGCAGATTCTGGCAAGGGACCGGGGAGCTGTTTTTT.

The genes are TRBV30 and TRBJ1-6; unclear D gene. CDR1 and CDR2 from the germline V gene are GTSNPN and SVGIG (reference sequence). The CDR3 extends over 15 amino acids. V was shortened by 0 bases and J by 1 base, with 7 bases between the two germline ends. CDR3 protein: CAWSVLGSYNSPLHF. The CDR3 DNA reads TGTGCCTGGAGTGTACTTGGTTCCTATAATTCACCCCTCCACTTT.

The rearrangement uses TRBV28 and TRBJ2-1, with a weak D call TRBD1 (6 bases). The germline V gene has CDR1 MDHEN and CDR2 SYDVKM. CDR3 length: 14 residues. V was cut by 6 bases and J by 4 bases, with 13 bases left in between. The CDR3 DNA sequence: TGTGCCAGCAGCTCACGGACAGTATACAATGAGCAGTTCTTC. Protein product: CASSSRTVYNEQFF.

The chain employs TRBV7-9 and TRBJ2-1; D is possibly TRBD2 (6 bases). Germline CDR1 and CDR2: SEHNR and FQNEAQ (reference sequence). This CDR3 has 14 residues. V was pared by 0 bases and J by 6 bases, with 9 bases between. CDR3 coding DNA: TGTGCCAGCAGCTTAGCGGGAGGTGGCAATGAGCAGTTCTTC. Translation gives CASSLAGGGNEQFF.

This clone has just one count. V gene TRBV6-1 combines with J gene TRBJ2-7; TRBD2 is a possible D gene (7 bases). The CDR3 consists of 15 residues. Germline lookup yields CDR1 MNHNS and CDR2 SASEGT. V gave up 0 bases and J gave up 4 bases, with 13 bases separating them. The DNA for the CDR3 is TGTGCCAGCAGTGAAGCCGACGGGGGGCCTTACGAGCAGTACTTC. It codes for CASSEADGGPYEQYF.

Here the CDR3 DNA reads TGCGCCAGCAGCCTCAGTCTAAGGGAGACTAATGAAAAACTGTTTTTT. This gives the protein CASSLSLRETNEKLFF. The chain links TRBV4-1 to TRBJ1-4; D ambiguous. In germline, CDR1 is MGHRA, CDR2 YSYEKL. V was shortened by 4 bases and J by 2 bases, with 14 bases between the two germline ends. The CDR3 sequence is 16 residues long.

This chain uses TRBV2 with TRBJ1-1; D is perhaps TRBD1 (5 bases). Looked up from germline, CDR1 is SNHLY and CDR2 is FYNNEI. The CDR3 has 13 residues. Trimming took 5 bases from V and 4 from J, leaving 11 bases between them. CDR3 amino acids: CASSLQGGTEAFF. The CDR3 DNA follows: TGTGCCAGCAGTCTCCAGGGAGGCACTGAAGCTTTCTTT. Supplemented by reference TRBV2 and TRBJ1-1, the full variable domain reads EPEVTQTPSHQVTQMGQEVILRCVPISNHLYFYWYRQILGQKVEFLVSFYNNEISEKSEIFDDQFSVERPDGSNFTLKIRSTKLEDSAMYFCASSLQGGTEAFFGQGTRLTVV.

The V and J genes are TRBV7-9 and TRBJ2-1; TRBD1 matches 9 bases. The V and J ends lost 2 bases and 6 bases, in that order; junction bases with no gene match: 5. The CDR3 runs to 15 residues. Germline V gene data show CDR1 as SEHNR and CDR2 as FQNEAQ (reference sequence). The CDR3 protein is CASSLMGQGSNEQFF. CDR3 bases: TGTGCCAGCAGCTTAATGGGACAGGGTAGCAATGAGCAGTTCTTC.

V gene TRBV10-1 combines with J gene TRBJ2-1, with 8 bases aligning to TRBD2. Per the germline V gene, CDR1 is WNHNN and CDR2 is SYGVQD (reference sequence). The ends lost 6 bases at V and 5 bases at J; junction bases unmatched: 9. This CDR3 is 15 amino acids long. The CDR3 DNA reads as TGCGCCAGCAGGTTTGGCGGGAGGAGGGACAATGAGCAGTTCTTC. The encoded protein is CASRFGGRRDNEQFF.

The chain is built from TRBV4-2 and TRBJ2-3; 13 bases are shared with TRBD2. The CDR3 is 17 amino acids. CDR1 and CDR2 (germline): LGHNA, YNFKEQ. V lost 4 bases to trimming and J lost 6 bases; unmatched junction nucleotides: 10. Written as DNA, the CDR3 is TGTGCCAGCAGCCGGGCCGGGACTAGCGGGATGTGGGATACGCAGTATTTT. The encoded protein is CASSRAGTSGMWDTQYF.

The V gene is TRBV7-6, the J gene TRBJ1-1; D not resolved. The length of the CDR3 is 15 residues. V lost 2 bases and J 6 bases, leaving 16 bases between the germline ends. Germline V CDR1 and CDR2: SGHVS, FNYEAQ. This chain's CDR3 is CASSLNPDGYPEAFF. In DNA form, the CDR3 reads TGTGCCAGCAGCTTAAACCCGGACGGATACCCTGAAGCTTTCTTT.

In this sample, this clone turned up a few times. The CDR3 DNA reads TGTGCCAGCAGTTTAACTCCCTCGTGGACTAATCAGCCCCAGCATTTT. Its protein is CASSLTPSWTNQPQHF. This chain connects TRBV27 to TRBJ1-5; unclear D gene. V was cut by 2 bases and J by 4 bases, with 15 bases left in between. CDR3 size: 16 residues. Germline CDR1 and CDR2: MNHEY and SMNVEV (reference sequence).